Listed here are 11 T cell receptor beta chains from one sample, sequenced in a study of CD8 T cells in ankylosing spondylitis. Each CDR3 protein is one row after TCRdb ran MiXCR on the 5' RACE reads. The repertoire holds around 250,000 distinct CDR3 sequences, about 11% seen once, with around 6.5% in the top ten. Sequences were obtained from blood, either unsorted or a sorted T cell fraction (not recorded which). The receptor set was obtained from a male donor with ankylosing spondylitis or in good health (not recorded which).

This clonotype was picked up many times. The chain links TRBV4-1 to TRBJ2-3; D unclear. The germline V and J ends were trimmed by 3 bases and 8 bases, with 9 bases remaining between them. CDR1 and CDR2 (germline): MGHRA, YSYEKL. The length of the CDR3 is 12 residues. CDR3 region: CASSQAIGTQYF. Here the CDR3 DNA reads TGCGCCAGCAGCCAGGCAATAGGTACGCAGTATTTT.

V usage is TRBV5-1 and J usage is TRBJ1-1, with 8 bases identical to TRBD1. V shed 0 bases, J shed 4 bases, and the junction held 5 bases outside the gene matches. The CDR3 runs to 15 residues. Germline CDR1 SGHRS, CDR2 YFSETQ. CDR3 protein: CASSLGTGMVTEAFF. CDR3 sequence (DNA): TGCGCCAGCAGCTTGGGGACAGGGATGGTCACTGAAGCTTTCTTT.

This clonotype was counted many times. The gene calls are TRBV5-6 and TRBJ2-3; TRBD2 is a possible D gene (7 bases). CDR3 size: 14 residues. The germline CDR1 and CDR2 sequences are SGHDT and YYEEEE. V was clipped by 7 bases and J by 1 base, with 13 bases between them. For the CDR3, the DNA is TGTGCCAGCTTGGGGGGGCTCGGCACAGATACGCAGTATTTT. Protein sequence: CASLGGLGTDTQYF.

This clonotype appeared many times. The chain is built from TRBV29-1 and TRBJ1-1, with D possibly TRBD1 on 6 matching bases. In germline, CDR1 is SQVTM, CDR2 ANQGSEA. The CDR3 loop spans 13 amino acids. V lost 5 bases to trimming and J lost 1 base, with 11 bases between them. CDR3 amino acids: CSVQDRSNTEAFF. The CDR3, as DNA: TGCAGCGTTCAGGACAGATCGAACACTGAAGCTTTCTTT.

This chain joins TRBV20-1 and TRBJ1-4; D call uncertain. V lost 5 bases and J 2 bases, leaving 6 bases between the germline ends. In germline, CDR1 is DFQATT, CDR2 SNEGSKA (reference sequence). The CDR3 covers 12 residues. CDR3 region: CSARVTNEKLFF. CDR3 DNA: TGCAGTGCTCGTGTCACTAATGAAAAACTGTTTTTT.

This clonotype has a count of ten or more. The V gene is TRBV5-1, the J gene TRBJ2-2, with TRBD2 identical over 14 bases. Germline V gene data show CDR1 as SGHRS and CDR2 as YFSETQ. Trimming cost V 5 bases and J 5 bases; bases outside gene matches: 5. The CDR3 totals 16 residues. As DNA, the CDR3 is TGCGCCAGCAGAGCTCGGACTAGCGGGAGGACCGGGGAGCTGTTTTTT. Translated: CASRARTSGRTGELFF.

This clonotype was seen repeatedly, ten times or more. This sequence joins TRBV6-1 and TRBJ2-4; TRBD2 matches 7 bases. In germline, CDR1 is MNHNS, CDR2 SASEGT. The J segment lost 0 bases and the V segment lost 10 bases, leaving 9 bases of the junction unmatched. The CDR3 sequence is 15 residues long. The CDR3 reads CATRQAGLAKNIQYF. As DNA, the CDR3 is TGTGCCACGCGTCAAGCGGGACTAGCCAAAAACATTCAGTACTTC.

This clonotype was counted ten times or more. The chain recombines TRBV29-1 with TRBJ1-1, with a tentative D call TRBD1 (5 bases). The CDR3 totals 13 residues. The V end was cut by 7 bases, the J end by 6 bases, with 18 bases between. Germline V gene data show CDR1 as SQVTM and CDR2 as ANQGSEA. Here the CDR3 DNA reads TGCAGCGCCGGGTTAGGGGTTTTCTCTGAAGCTTTCTTT. Its translation is CSAGLGVFSEAFF.

This clonotype was observed at least ten times. This sequence joins TRBV11-1 and TRBJ2-7; TRBD1 or TRBD2 may be the D gene (5 bases each). Germline V gene sequence: CDR1 SGHAT, CDR2 FQDESV (reference sequence). The CDR3 runs to 14 residues. The ends were cut back, 5 bases at V and 4 bases at J, with 15 bases in the middle. In nucleotides, the CDR3 is TGTGCCAGCAGCCCACGGGGCGAGGGATACGAGCAGTACTTC. Translating gives CASSPRGEGYEQYF.

This clonotype was counted ten times or more. The chain carries TRBV27 and TRBJ1-1, with D tentatively TRBD1 (6 bases). This CDR3 region has 15 residues. The germline V gene encodes CDR1 MNHEY and CDR2 SMNVEV (reference sequence). The V end was cut by 2 bases, the J end by 2 bases, with 12 bases between. The CDR3 sequence is CASSLVGQLNTEAFF. CDR3 nucleotides: TGTGCCAGCAGTTTAGTAGGACAGCTAAACACTGAAGCTTTCTTT.

This clonotype came up a few times. The chain carries TRBV10-3 and TRBJ2-1, with D unclear. Between the trimmed V and J ends, which lost 3 bases and 0 bases, there was a span of 9 bases. This CDR3 comprises 15 residues. The germline CDR1 and CDR2 sequences are ENHRY and SYGVKD. CDR3 in amino acids: CAISDRPGSYNEQFF. The CDR3 DNA reads TGTGCCATCAGTGATCGTCCAGGCTCCTACAATGAGCAGTTCTTC.